Shown below are 30 T cell receptor beta chains from a single sample sequenced in a study of shared clonotypes between healthy human individuals. The method was immunoSEQ multiplex PCR; TCRdb's version includes in-frame clones alone and lacks a portion of them. The table shows approximately 2,300,000 clones, with just under 95% occurring only once. The source material was naive CD4+ T cells from PBMCs. The subset: CD45RA+ positively selected. These receptors were obtained from a man between 18 and 29 years old in good health. Some clones in this sample may be carry-over from other donors' samples.

V is TRBV10-3 and J is TRBJ2-7, with a weak D call TRBD2 (6 bases). Trimming removed 4 bases from V and 3 bases from J, with 7 bases in between. The germline CDR1 and CDR2 sequences are ENHRY and SYGVKD. The length of the CDR3 is 12 residues. The CDR3 DNA is TGTGCCATCAGTGGGGGGGTCTACGAGCAGTACTTC. The encoded protein is CAISGGVYEQYF.

V and J are TRBV10-3 and TRBJ1-5; tentatively, D is TRBD1 (5 bases). This CDR3 region has 14 residues. V lost 3 bases and J 8 bases, leaving 14 bases between the germline ends. Germline-derived CDR1 and CDR2 are ENHRY and SYGVKD. The CDR3 reads CAISERGDPEPQHF. CDR3 DNA: TGTGCCATCAGTGAAAGGGGTGACCCGGAGCCCCAGCATTTT.

The rearrangement links TRBV11-3 to TRBJ2-7; TRBD2 matches 7 bases. The CDR3 is 15 amino acids. The ends lost 6 bases at V and 0 bases at J; junction bases unmatched: 8. The V gene's germline CDR1 is SGHNT and CDR2 YENEEA. CDR3 residues: CASSPRGGSSYEQYF. CDR3 nucleotide sequence: TGTGCCAGCAGTCCTCGGGGCGGGAGCTCCTACGAGCAGTACTTC.

The chain recombines TRBV6-1 with TRBJ2-5; TRBD2 agrees at 7 bases. Germline CDR1 and CDR2: MNHNS and SASEGT. V shed 11 bases and J 5 bases; nucleotides not matched to a gene: 8. The CDR3 consists of 12 residues. CDR3 DNA: TGTGCCTGCCGGGGGGACGAGGAGACCCAGTACTTC. Translating gives CACRGDEETQYF.

The V gene is TRBV27, the J gene TRBJ2-1; 8 nucleotides agree with TRBD1. The CDR3 totals 15 residues. CDR1 is MNHEY, CDR2 SMNVEV, per germline (reference sequence). V lost 2 bases, J lost 2 bases, and 2 bases stayed unmatched. The CDR3 nucleotides are TGTGCCAGCAGTTTACAGGGACAGGCCTACAATGAGCAGTTCTTC. Residues: CASSLQGQAYNEQFF.

The CDR3 DNA is TGTGCCAGTTGTAGCGGGAGGGCTGAGGAGACCCAGTACTTC. It codes for CASCSGRAEETQYF. The J gene is TRBJ2-5, the V gene TRBV6-5; TRBD2 matches 11 bases. This CDR3 contains 14 residues. The ends lost 9 bases at V and 5 bases at J; junction bases unmatched: 8. Germline CDR1 MNHEY, CDR2 SVGAGI.

The V call is TRBV9, the J call TRBJ2-2; TRBD1 or TRBD2 may be the D gene (5 bases each). Germline V gene sequence: CDR1 SGDLS, CDR2 YYNGEE. The V end was cut by 0 bases, the J end by 7 bases, with 10 bases between. This CDR3 region has 14 residues. The CDR3 DNA reads TGTGCCAGCAGCGTAGGAGGGGTGGTCGGGGAGCTGTTTTTT. It yields the protein CASSVGGVVGELFF.

This clone was counted once. The chain has TRBV19 and TRBJ1-4, with D uncertain. Trimming removed 5 bases from V and 8 bases from J, with 15 bases in between. Looked up from germline, CDR1 is LNHDA and CDR2 is SQIVND (reference sequence). CDR3 size: 14 residues. CDR3 sequence: CASSLDYLMEKLFF. CDR3 sequence (DNA): TGTGCCAGTAGTTTGGACTATTTGATGGAAAAACTGTTTTTT. Full variable domain (rest looked up from reference TRBV19 and TRBJ1-4): DGGITQSPKYLFRKEGQNVTLSCEQNLNHDAMYWYRQDPGQGLRLIYYSQIVNDFQKGDIAEGYSVSREKKESFPLTVTSAQKNPTAFYLCASSLDYLMEKLFFGSGTQLSVL.

The chain uses TRBV5-6 and TRBJ2-4, with D perhaps given as TRBD1 or TRBD2 (5 bases each). The V gene lost 4 bases and the J gene lost 0 bases, with 17 bases spanning the gap. CDR1 is SGHDT, CDR2 YYEEEE, per germline. The CDR3 runs to 17 residues. Here the CDR3 reads CASSPLRGAGAKNIQYF. CDR3 DNA: TGTGCCAGCAGCCCACTTAGAGGGGCTGGAGCCAAAAACATTCAGTACTTC. Complete variable domain (other parts from reference TRBV5-6 and TRBJ2-4): DAGVTQSPTHLIKTRGQQVTLRCSPKSGHDTVSWYQQALGQGPQFIFQYYEEEERQRGNFPDRFSGHQFPNYSSELNVNALLLGDSALYLCASSPLRGAGAKNIQYFGAGTRLSVL.

This clone is a singleton in its sample. The J gene is TRBJ2-5, the V gene TRBV5-1; 15 bases align to TRBD2. Germline V CDR1 and CDR2: SGHRS, YFSETQ. The J segment lost 3 bases and the V segment lost 0 bases, leaving 3 bases of the junction unmatched. The CDR3 contains 17 residues. The CDR3 DNA reads TGCGCCAGCAGCTTGGAAGGGACTAGCGGGGGGAAAGAGACCCAGTACTTC. This gives the protein CASSLEGTSGGKETQYF.

This chain links TRBV29-1 with TRBJ2-7; 9 bases align to TRBD1. Germline-derived CDR1 and CDR2 are SQVTM and ANQGSEA. J was trimmed by 5 bases and V by 5 bases; bases with no gene match: 10. The CDR3 has 14 amino acids. CDR3 sequence: CSVLGQGFTHEQYF. CDR3 coding DNA: TGCAGCGTTTTAGGACAGGGGTTTACCCACGAGCAGTACTTC.

The J gene is TRBJ2-1, the V gene TRBV9; no reliable D call. V lost 0 bases and J lost 3, with 13 bases in between. CDR1 and CDR2 (germline): SGDLS, YYNGEE. The CDR3 runs 16 residues. CDR3 residues: CASSVGGLDGYNEQFF. Written as DNA, the CDR3 is TGTGCCAGCAGCGTAGGGGGTCTGGATGGCTACAATGAGCAGTTCTTC.

The rearrangement uses TRBV11-3 and TRBJ2-1; TRBD2 might be the D (5 bases). Deletions cut 1 base from V and 0 bases from J, with 16 bases between. This CDR3 comprises 18 residues. Germline V gives CDR1 SGHNT, CDR2 YENEEA. CDR3 in amino acids: CASSLGPWGVGSYNEQFF. DNA of the CDR3: TGTGCCAGCAGCTTAGGTCCCTGGGGAGTCGGCTCCTACAATGAGCAGTTCTTC.

The chain recombines TRBV28 with TRBJ1-1; D is unresolved. Germline values: CDR1 MDHEN, CDR2 SYDVKM. CDR3 length: 15 residues. V was pared by 3 bases and J by 0 bases, with 11 bases between. For the CDR3, the DNA is TGTGCCAGCAGTTTCTTTGGGAGATTGAACACTGAAGCTTTCTTT. This codes for CASSFFGRLNTEAFF.

The sample holds a few counts of this clone. The V and J genes are TRBV5-6 and TRBJ2-7; 9 bases align to TRBD1. V dropped 4 bases and J dropped 6; count of bases not matched to a gene: 5. The germline gives CDR1 SGHDT, CDR2 YYEEEE. The CDR3 is 13 amino acids. CDR3: CASSQTGGREQYF. The CDR3 coding sequence is TGTGCCAGCAGCCAAACAGGGGGCCGCGAGCAGTACTTC.

Details on this clone: The same CDR3 is also encoded by other DNA sequences in this sample. This sequence joins TRBV7-3 and TRBJ2-5; D is possibly TRBD2 (6 bases). The length of the CDR3 is 14 residues. Trimming left V 5 bases short and J 5 bases short, with 15 bases between. Per germline, CDR1 SGHTA and CDR2 FQGTGA. The CDR3 sequence: CASSQTGSGETQYF. The CDR3 DNA reads TGTGCCAGCAGCCAAACCGGGAGCGGGGAGACCCAGTACTTC.

This clone is a singleton in its sample. The chain's CDR3 is CAISENLSRGLSGEQYF. CDR3 coding DNA: TGTGCCATCAGTGAGAATCTTTCCAGGGGGCTTTCGGGCGAGCAGTACTTC. V gene TRBV10-3 combines with J gene TRBJ2-7; TRBD1 aligns across 8 bases. V lost 2 bases and J lost 6; bases outside the gene matches: 15. The CDR3 spans 17 residues. Germline V gives CDR1 ENHRY, CDR2 SYGVKD.

CDR3 region: CASSLTSGRVYEQFF. For the CDR3, the DNA is TGTGCCAGCAGCTTGACTAGCGGGAGGGTGTATGAGCAGTTCTTC. V usage is TRBV7-2 and J usage is TRBJ2-1; 14 bases align to TRBD2. The germline gives CDR1 SGHTA, CDR2 FQGNSA. J was trimmed by 8 bases and V by 3 bases; bases with no gene match: 3. This CDR3 region has 15 residues.

The J gene is TRBJ2-1, the V gene TRBV5-1; perhaps TRBD2 as D (6 bases). V lost 1 base and J 7 bases, leaving 12 bases between the germline ends. CDR1 is SGHRS, CDR2 YFSETQ, per germline. The CDR3 runs to 14 residues. CDR3 amino acids: CASSLFAGLNEQFF. The CDR3 DNA is TGCGCCAGCAGCTTGTTCGCGGGGTTGAATGAGCAGTTCTTC.

This clone was observed a single time. Relative to the germline gene, one junction end is altered; a read error may explain this. This sequence joins TRBV30 and TRBJ2-7; tentative D call: TRBD2 (6 bases). Germline V gives CDR1 GTSNPN, CDR2 SVGIG (reference sequence). The CDR3 sequence is 11 residues long. The CDR3: CAWSGGSAGHF. In DNA form, the CDR3 reads TGTGCCTGGAGTGGGGGGTCGGCGGGACACTTC.

This chain links TRBV28 with TRBJ1-1; weak D call: TRBD1 (5 bases). The CDR3 contains 14 residues. Germline V gene sequence: CDR1 MDHEN, CDR2 SYDVKM. V dropped 0 bases and J dropped 10 bases, with 15 bases sitting between them. In DNA, the CDR3 is TGTGCCAGCAGTTTATGGGAGGAGGGGTCGGCAGCTTTCTTT. Protein product: CASSLWEEGSAAFF.

The chain couples TRBV11-3 to TRBJ1-1; no definite D call. The CDR3 is 17 amino acids. Deletions cut 1 base from V and 5 bases from J, with 20 bases between. Germline CDR1 is SGHNT and CDR2 is YENEEA. Here the CDR3 DNA reads TGTGCCAGCAGCTTAGGATCGAGAGCGGAGGGAGAAACTGAAGCTTTCTTT. Encoded protein: CASSLGSRAEGETEAFF.

The chain is built from TRBV7-9 and TRBJ2-1, with a weak D call TRBD2 (5 bases). V was shortened by 3 bases and J by 6 bases, with 18 bases between the two germline ends. This CDR3 region has 16 residues. CDR1 and CDR2 from the germline V gene are SEHNR and FQNEAQ (reference sequence). The CDR3 sequence: CASSFTPSRGINEQFF. Here the CDR3 DNA reads TGTGCCAGCAGCTTCACCCCTAGCCGGGGTATCAATGAGCAGTTCTTC.

The V call is TRBV29-1, the J call TRBJ1-1, with D uncertain. The V end lost 2 bases, the J end lost 1 base, and 11 bases lay between the germline ends. Germline V gene lookup returns CDR1 SQVTM and CDR2 ANQGSEA. The CDR3 has 14 amino acids. Here the CDR3 DNA reads TGCAGCGTTGAACGTCCACTCTCGAACACTGAAGCTTTCTTT. Encoded protein: CSVERPLSNTEAFF.

V gene TRBV5-1 combines with J gene TRBJ2-5; D uncertain. V gave up 4 bases and J gave up 1 base, with 14 bases separating them. This CDR3 spans 15 amino acids. Germline CDR1 reads SGHRS; CDR2 reads YFSETQ. The CDR3 coding sequence is TGCGCCAGCAGCCCGGGCCTTTCGGGCCAAGAGACCCAGTACTTC. Amino acid sequence: CASSPGLSGQETQYF.

This clone was detected a few times. The chain employs TRBV7-6 and TRBJ1-1; D possibly corresponds to TRBD1 (5 bases). In germline, CDR1 is SGHVS, CDR2 FNYEAQ. This CDR3 is 13 amino acids long. The V end lost 6 bases, the J end lost 4 bases, and 12 bases lay between the germline ends. In nucleotides, the CDR3 is TGTGCCAGCAGAAAGGCAGGGAGCACTGAAGCTTTCTTT. Amino acids: CASRKAGSTEAFF. Combining the CDR3 with reference TRBV7-6 and TRBJ1-1 gives the whole variable domain GAGVSQSPRYKVTKRGQDVALRCDPISGHVSLYWYRQALGQGPEFLTYFNYEAQQDKSGLPNDRFSAERPEGSISTLTIQRTEQRDSAMYRCASRKAGSTEAFFGQGTRLTVV.

This chain connects TRBV7-8 to TRBJ1-4, with D maybe TRBD1 (5 bases). CDR3 length equals 18 residues. Germline V gene sequence: CDR1 SGHVS, CDR2 FQNEAQ. Trimming left V 5 bases short and J 4 bases short, with 23 bases between. CDR3 sequence reads: CASSGPRGGIALNEKLFF. CDR3 DNA sequence: TGTGCCAGCAGCGGGCCCCGGGGCGGGATAGCGCTTAATGAAAAACTGTTTTTT.

Regarding this clone: Other DNA sequences within the sample encode an identical CDR3. The chain carries TRBV18 and TRBJ2-2; 8 nucleotides line up with TRBD1. The CDR3 is made up of 15 amino acids. Germline V gene lookup returns CDR1 KGHSH and CDR2 LQKENI. Trimming cost V 2 bases and J 5 bases; bases outside gene matches: 4. The CDR3 spells CASSPTGGGTGELFF. The CDR3 coding sequence is TGTGCCAGCTCACCAACAGGGGGAGGAACCGGGGAGCTGTTTTTT. Full variable domain (remainder filled in from reference TRBV18 and TRBJ2-2): NAGVMQNPRHLVRRRGQEARLRCSPMKGHSHVYWYRQLPEEGLKFMVYLQKENIIDESGMPKERFSAEFPKEGPSILRIQQVVRGDSAAYFCASSPTGGGTGELFFGEGSRLTVL.

Note on this clone: Other nucleotide sequences from this sample produce the same CDR3. The chain recombines TRBV5-1 with TRBJ1-1; D is possibly TRBD1 (6 bases). The CDR3 covers 14 residues. In germline, CDR1 is SGHRS, CDR2 YFSETQ. V was clipped by 2 bases and J by 0 bases, with 8 bases between them. The CDR3 DNA reads as TGCGCCAGCAGCTTCGGGGGCTTGAACACTGAAGCTTTCTTT. It translates to CASSFGGLNTEAFF.

The V gene is TRBV6-5, the J gene TRBJ1-1; a possible D gene is TRBD1 (5 bases). V was shortened by 5 bases and J by 1 base, with 11 bases between the two germline ends. The CDR3 covers 14 residues. Germline V gives CDR1 MNHEY, CDR2 SVGAGI. CDR3 protein: CASSDQGGNTEAFF. DNA of the CDR3: TGTGCCAGCAGTGACCAGGGTGGGAACACTGAAGCTTTCTTT.